Following are 3 T cell receptor beta chains from one sample sequenced in a study of T cell repertoires in cytomegalovirus infection. TCRdb passed the reads through MiXCR, listing each CDR3 protein once. The table shows about 330,000 distinct CDR3 sequences, with about a third occurring only once. No antigen has been identified for these receptors. Sequenced material: cultured PBMCs, taken from culture after CMV antigen stimulation. These receptors came from a human donor in good health (CMV status not recorded). Some clones in this sample may be carry-over from other donors' samples.

This clonotype was counted many times. The rearrangement joins TRBV7-2 to TRBJ1-1, with D possibly being TRBD1 (6 bases). The V gene's germline CDR1 is SGHTA and CDR2 FQGNSA. V was trimmed by 1 base and J by 10 bases, leaving 16 bases between them. The CDR3 runs 14 residues. The CDR3 reads CASSLELPGAVAFF. In nucleotides, the CDR3 is TGTGCCAGCAGCTTAGAATTACCGGGGGCTGTAGCTTTCTTT. Looking up the rest from reference TRBV7-2 and TRBJ1-1 gives the full variable domain: GAGVSQSPSNKVTEKGKDVELRCDPISGHTALYWYRQSLGQGLEFLIYFQGNSAPDKSGLPSDRFSAERTGGSVSTLTIQRTQQEDSAVYLCASSLELPGAVAFFGQGTRLTVV.

The V and J genes are TRBV12-3 or TRBV12-4 and TRBJ2-5, with D uncertain. Trimming shortened V by 1 base and J by 0 bases, and 6 bases separated the two germline ends. This CDR3 has 14 residues. CDR3 residues: CASSLGPHQETQYF. CDR3 DNA: TGTGCCAGCAGTTTAGGACCGCACCAAGAGACCCAGTACTTC.

This chain joins TRBV29-1 and TRBJ2-1; TRBD2 might be the D (6 bases). The CDR3 has 16 amino acids. The V gene's germline CDR1 is SQVTM and CDR2 ANQGSEA. Trimming shortened V by 7 bases and J by 4 bases, and 23 bases separated the two germline ends. The CDR3: CSAIPAGSFRYNEQFF. In nucleotides, the CDR3 is TGCAGCGCCATTCCGGCGGGAAGTTTTAGATACAATGAGCAGTTCTTC.